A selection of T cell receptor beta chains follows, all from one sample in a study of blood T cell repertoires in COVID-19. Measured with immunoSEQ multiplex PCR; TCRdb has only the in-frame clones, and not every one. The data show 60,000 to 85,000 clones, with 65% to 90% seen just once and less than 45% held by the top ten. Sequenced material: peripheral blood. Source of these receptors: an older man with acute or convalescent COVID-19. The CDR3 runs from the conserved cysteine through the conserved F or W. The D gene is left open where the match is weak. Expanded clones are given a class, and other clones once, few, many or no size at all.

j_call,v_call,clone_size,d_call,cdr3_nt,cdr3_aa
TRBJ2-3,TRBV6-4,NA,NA,TGTGCCAGCAGGCTATTAGCGTCTAGCACAGATACGCAGTATTTT,CASRLLASSTDTQYF
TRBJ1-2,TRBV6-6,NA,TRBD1,TGTGCCAGCAGTTCCGGGACAGGGTATTTTCACTATGGCTACACCTTC,CASSSGTGYFHYGYTF
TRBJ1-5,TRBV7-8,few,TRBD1,TGTGCCAGCAGCCCCGGGACAGGGAAAATGCATCAGCCCCAGCATTTT,CASSPGTGKMHQPQHF
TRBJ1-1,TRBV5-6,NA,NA,TGTGCCAGCAGCTTGGGACAGGAAGCTTTCTTT,CASSLGQEAFF
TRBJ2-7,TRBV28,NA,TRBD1,TGTGCCAGCCGGGACAGGCCTTCCGAGCAGTACTTC,CASRDRPSEQYF
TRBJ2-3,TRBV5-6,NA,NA,TGTGCCAGCATCATGCGCGGCAGGGGACCAGATACGCAGTATTTT,CASIMRGRGPDTQYF
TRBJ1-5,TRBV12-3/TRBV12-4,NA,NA,TGTGCCAGCTCCCGGTTAAATCAGCCCCAGCATTTT,CASSRLNQPQHF
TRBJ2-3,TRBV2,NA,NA,TGTGCCAGCACTGAAGAAGAGGGATGGGGAAGAGATACGCAGTATTTT,CASTEEEGWGRDTQYF
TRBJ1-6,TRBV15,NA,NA,TGTGCCACCAGCAGAGTCCAGGGGAGTAATTCACCCCTCCACTTT,CATSRVQGSNSPLHF
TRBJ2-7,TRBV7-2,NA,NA,TGTGCCAGCAGCCCCTGGGGAGAAGTCTCCTACGAGCAGTACTTC,CASSPWGEVSYEQYF
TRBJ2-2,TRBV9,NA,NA,TGTGCCAGCAGCGTGTCCCATGGAGGGAGCGCCGGGGAGCTGTTTTTT,CASSVSHGGSAGELFF
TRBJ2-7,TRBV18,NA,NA,TGTGCCAGCTCACCCCTCAACGTGAGAGAGCAGTACTTC,CASSPLNVREQYF
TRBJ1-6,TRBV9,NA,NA,TGTGCCAGCAGCGCCTTTCCCGGGACTCCGGGGAACTCACCCCTCCACTTT,CASSAFPGTPGNSPLHF
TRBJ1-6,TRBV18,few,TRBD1,TGTGCCAGCTCACCCATGACAGGGGGCCTCCACTTT,CASSPMTGGLHF
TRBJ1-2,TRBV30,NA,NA,TGTGCCTGGAGGCAGGGGTTAGCTAACTATGGCTACACCTTC,CAWRQGLANYGYTF
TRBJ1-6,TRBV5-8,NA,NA,TGTGCCAGCAGCTTGGTGGCCCATAATTCACCCCTCCACTTT,CASSLVAHNSPLHF
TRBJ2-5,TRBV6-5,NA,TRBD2,TGTGCCAGCAGGCCAAGGACTAGCATACGGACCCAGTACTTC,CASRPRTSIRTQYF
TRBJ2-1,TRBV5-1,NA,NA,TGCGCCAGCAGCCCGAACGGGGTTTGGGAGCAGTTCTTC,CASSPNGVWEQFF
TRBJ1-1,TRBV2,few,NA,TGTGCCAGCAGTAGAAGGAGCTCTGAAGCTTTCTTT,CASSRRSSEAFF
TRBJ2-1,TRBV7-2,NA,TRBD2,TGTGCCAGCAGCTTTACTAGCGGGGCTACAGGTGAGCAGTTCTTC,CASSFTSGATGEQFF
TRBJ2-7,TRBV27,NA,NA,TGTGCCAGCACCCGGGACATTCGCTCCTACGAGCAGTACTTC,CASTRDIRSYEQYF
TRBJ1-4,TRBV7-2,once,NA,TGTGCCAGCAGCCGGGCAACTAATGAAAAACTGTTTTTT,CASSRATNEKLFF
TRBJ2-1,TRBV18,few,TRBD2,TGTGCCAGCCACATAGCGGGAAGCTCCTACAATGAGCAGTTCTTC,CASHIAGSSYNEQFF
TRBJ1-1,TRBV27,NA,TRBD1,TGTGCCAGCAGTCCAGACAGGGTTAACACTGAAGCTTTCTTT,CASSPDRVNTEAFF
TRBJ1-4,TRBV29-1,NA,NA,TGCAGCGCCTCGACAGCCTCCCATGAAAAACTGTTTTTT,CSASTASHEKLFF
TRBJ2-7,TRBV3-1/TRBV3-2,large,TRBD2,TGTGCCAGCAGCCAAGGGATAGCGGGAGAGTTCTACGAGCAGTACTTC,CASSQGIAGEFYEQYF
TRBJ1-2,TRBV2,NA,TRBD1,TGTGCCAGCAGTTGGGACAGGGGGGGGTCTCTCTATGGCTACACCTTC,CASSWDRGGSLYGYTF
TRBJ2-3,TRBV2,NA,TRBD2,TGTGCCAGCAGAGCCGGACTAGCGGGAACAGATACGCAGTATTTT,CASRAGLAGTDTQYF
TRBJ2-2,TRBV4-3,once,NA,TGCGCCAGCAGCCAAGTCCCTACACTATCCGGGGAGCTGTTTTTT,CASSQVPTLSGELFF
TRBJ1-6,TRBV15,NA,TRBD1,TGTGCCACCAGCAGAGTACAGGGGGCCGGTTCACCCCTCCACTTT,CATSRVQGAGSPLHF
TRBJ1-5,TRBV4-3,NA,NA,TGCGCCAGCAGCCCGGACGGGACATACAATCAGCCCCAGCATTTT,CASSPDGTYNQPQHF
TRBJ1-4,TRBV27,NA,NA,TGTGCCAGCAGTTTCTTATTCTCAGGAACTAATGAAAAACTGTTTTTT,CASSFLFSGTNEKLFF
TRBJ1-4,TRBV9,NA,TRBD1,TGTGCCAGCAGCGCGACCGGGACAGCCATGAATGAAAAACTGTTTTTT,CASSATGTAMNEKLFF
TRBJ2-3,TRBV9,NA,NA,TGTGCCAGCAGCGTAGAGGGGGGGGCGACAGATACGCAGTATTTT,CASSVEGGATDTQYF
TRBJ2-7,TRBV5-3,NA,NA,TGTGCCCCGGGACAATCCTACGAGCAGTACTTC,CAPGQSYEQYF
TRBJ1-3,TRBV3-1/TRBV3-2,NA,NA,TGTGCCAGCAGAGCCAGGGCGACAGGAAACACCATATATTTT,CASRARATGNTIYF
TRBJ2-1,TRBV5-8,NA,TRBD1,TGTGCCAGCAGGAAAGGCGGGACAGGGCCTGGTGAGCAGTTCTTC,CASRKGGTGPGEQFF
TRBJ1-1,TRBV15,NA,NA,TGTGCCACCAGCAGAGACGGACAGCATGAAGCTTTCTTT,CATSRDGQHEAFF
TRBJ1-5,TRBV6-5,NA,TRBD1,TGTGCCAGCAGCGACAGGGGGCGCGATCAGCCCCAGCATTTT,CASSDRGRDQPQHF
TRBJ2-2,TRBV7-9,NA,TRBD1,TGTGCCAGCAGCTTAGAGACAGGGTCCACCGGGGAGCTGTTTTTT,CASSLETGSTGELFF
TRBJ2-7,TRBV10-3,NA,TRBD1,TGTGCCATCAGTCACTCCACAGGGGTACACGAGCAGTACTTC,CAISHSTGVHEQYF
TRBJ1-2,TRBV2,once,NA,TGTGCCAGCAGTGTCCAGGGTGGGTATGGCTACACCTTC,CASSVQGGYGYTF
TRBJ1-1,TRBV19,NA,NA,TGTGCCAGTAGTATATTCTCGGGCACTGAAGCTTTCTTT,CASSIFSGTEAFF
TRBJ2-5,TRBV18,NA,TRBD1,TGTGCCAGCTCACCGCAGGGACAGGGGGTGGCGGAGACCCAGTACTTC,CASSPQGQGVAETQYF
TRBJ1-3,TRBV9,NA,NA,TGTGCCAGCAGCGTAGGTTTGGGGCTAGTTTCTGGAAACACCATATATTTT,CASSVGLGLVSGNTIYF
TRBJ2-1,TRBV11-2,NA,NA,TGTGCCAGCAACAAGAGGGGGGGGGCGTCCGTGGATGAGCAGTTCTTC,CASNKRGGASVDEQFF
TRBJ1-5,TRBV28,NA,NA,TGTGCCAGCAGTTTTCGTGGGGGGTATGGTCAGCCCCAGCATTTT,CASSFRGGYGQPQHF
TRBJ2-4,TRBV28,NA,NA,TGTGCCAGCAGTTTACCCCTGGGTCGGAGCCAAAACATTCAGTACTTC,CASSLPLGRSQNIQYF
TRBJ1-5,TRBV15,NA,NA,TGTGCCACCAGCAGAGATTACGGGTTTGCTAGCAATCAGCCCCAGCATTTT,CATSRDYGFASNQPQHF
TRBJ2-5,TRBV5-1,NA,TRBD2,TGCGCCAGCAGCTCGGGACTACCTCAAGAGACCCAGTACTTC,CASSSGLPQETQYF
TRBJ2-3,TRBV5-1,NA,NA,TGCGCCAGCAATTCAGCGACTAGCACAGATACGCAGTATTTT,CASNSATSTDTQYF
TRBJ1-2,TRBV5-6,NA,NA,TGTGCCAGCAGCTTGGTATCCAGGGCCCATGGCTACACCTTC,CASSLVSRAHGYTF
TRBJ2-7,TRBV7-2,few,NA,TGTGCCAGTGGGGCCTTCGCCTACGAGCAGTACTTC,CASGAFAYEQYF
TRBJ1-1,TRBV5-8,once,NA,TGTGCCAGCAGCTTTTCGGTGGACACTGAAGCTTTCTTT,CASSFSVDTEAFF
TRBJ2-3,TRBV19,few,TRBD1,TGTGCCAGTAGTACGACAGGGGAAGATACGCAGTATTTT,CASSTTGEDTQYF
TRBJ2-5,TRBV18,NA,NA,TGTGCCAGCTCACCACCCGGGAACAGTCAAGAGACCCAGTACTTC,CASSPPGNSQETQYF
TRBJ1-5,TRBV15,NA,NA,TGTGCCACCAGCAGAGATTTTTCGGGCAATCAGCCCCAGCATTTT,CATSRDFSGNQPQHF
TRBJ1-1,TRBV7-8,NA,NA,TGTGCCAGCAGCTTACAGACAGCTATGAACACTGAAGCTTTCTTT,CASSLQTAMNTEAFF
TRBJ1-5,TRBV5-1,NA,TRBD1,TGCGCCAGCAGTTTTCCGGGACAGGGCAATCAGCCCCAGCATTTT,CASSFPGQGNQPQHF